This record looks at one TCR beta chain sequence and its context. Its antigen is unidentified. 13 Jbeta primers and 60 Vbeta primers were used for the PCR. TCRdb's copy holds only in-frame clones and misses some; the assay was immunoSEQ multiplex PCR. Seen here are over 150,000 clones, 70% to 75% observed once, and the top ten hold 2.9%. This record belongs to a study of cytomegalovirus exposure and HLA in healthy donors. CDR1 and CDR2 from the germline V gene are SGHVS and FQNEAQ. Trimming shortened V by 4 bases and J by 10 bases, and 11 bases separated the two germline ends. The CDR3 runs 11 residues. Study conclusions and caveats: TCR beta V- and J-gene trimming, according to a later analysis, was linked to a missense DCLRE1C variant. It was reported that TCR beta sequences correctly inferred the HLA-A and HLA-B alleles for most subjects. The study designated 164 TCR beta chains cytomegalovirus-associated. An analysis was carried out later, and it reportedly showed fewer N-insertions in an Asian-associated ancestry cluster than the approximately 710-donor mean.

The sequencing input was PBMCs. The V call is TRBV7-8, the J call TRBJ2-7; D perhaps matches TRBD1 (6 bases). This clonotype was sampled from a male donor in good health and CMV-seronegative. This CDR3 reads CASSYRGQQYF. In nucleotides, the CDR3 is TGTGCCAGCAGCTACCGGGGACAACAGTACTTC.